The rows below give T cell receptor beta chains drawn from one sample of a study of Ad26.COV2.S vaccination and SARS-CoV-2 variants. Libraries were prepared by immunoSEQ multiplex PCR; TCRdb keeps only in-frame clonotypes and omits some of them. In the table there are hundreds of thousands of clones, 80% to 95% of which are singletons. Sample: peripheral blood, taken in a trial of Ad26.COV2.S vaccine versus placebo. These receptors were obtained from a person aged 18-60 years who received the Ad26.COV2.S COVID-19 vaccine or a placebo. CDR3s include the opening cysteine and the closing phenylalanine or tryptophan. The D gene is left open where the match is weak.

TRBJ2-2	TRBV9	-	TGTGCCAGCAGTTCTGGACGGCACGCGAACACCGGGGAGCTGTTTTTT	CASSSGRHANTGELFF
TRBJ2-7	TRBV6-2/TRBV6-3	-	TGTGCCAGCAGCCCGCCTCGGTGGGGGGCGGAGTACGAGCAGTACTTC	CASSPPRWGAEYEQYF
TRBJ2-4	TRBV7-2	TRBD2	TGTGCCAGCAGCTTAGCCCCACTAGCGGGCCTAGCCAAAAACATTCAGTACTTC	CASSLAPLAGLAKNIQYF
TRBJ2-5	TRBV3-1/TRBV3-2	TRBD2	TGTGCCAGCAGCCACGGACTAGCGGTGGAGTACCAAGAGACCCAGTACTTC	CASSHGLAVEYQETQYF
TRBJ1-2	TRBV30	TRBD1	TGTGCCTGGGGGACAGGGGGCTCGACCGGCTACACCTTC	CAWGTGGSTGYTF
TRBJ2-3	TRBV6-5	TRBD2	TGTGCCAGCAGTTACGGGGGGGCAGATACGCAGTATTTT	CASSYGGADTQYF
TRBJ1-2	TRBV6-5	TRBD1	TGTGCCAGCAGTCCGGGACAGGGATTCGGCTACACCTTC	CASSPGQGFGYTF
TRBJ2-3	TRBV5-4	-	TGTGCCAGCAGCTTGGAAGTGGTGAGCACAGATACGCAGTATTTT	CASSLEVVSTDTQYF
TRBJ2-1	TRBV2	-	TGTGCCAGCAGCGGTTCAGGGGTCCTCTACAATGAGCAGTTCTTC	CASSGSGVLYNEQFF
TRBJ1-2	TRBV5-6	TRBD1	TGTGCCAGCAGCGCCTCCGGGACAGGGGGCTCTGGCTACACCTTC	CASSASGTGGSGYTF
TRBJ2-7	TRBV21-1	-	TGTGCCAGCAGCAAAGATAGAGTGGGGACGGCGAAGACCTACGAGCAGTACTTC	CASSKDRVGTAKTYEQYF
TRBJ1-2	TRBV19	TRBD1	TGTGCCAGTAGTATTTTGGGACAGGGTCTCCTAACTAACTATGGCTACACCTTC	CASSILGQGLLTNYGYTF
TRBJ2-1	TRBV4-3	-	TGCGCCAGCAGCTCTCTGGGGGGTACCTACAATGAGCAGTTCTTC	CASSSLGGTYNEQFF
TRBJ1-2	TRBV29-1	TRBD1	TGCAGCGTTGAGTCCCTCGACAGGGGGCAGCTCTATGGCTACACCTTC	CSVESLDRGQLYGYTF